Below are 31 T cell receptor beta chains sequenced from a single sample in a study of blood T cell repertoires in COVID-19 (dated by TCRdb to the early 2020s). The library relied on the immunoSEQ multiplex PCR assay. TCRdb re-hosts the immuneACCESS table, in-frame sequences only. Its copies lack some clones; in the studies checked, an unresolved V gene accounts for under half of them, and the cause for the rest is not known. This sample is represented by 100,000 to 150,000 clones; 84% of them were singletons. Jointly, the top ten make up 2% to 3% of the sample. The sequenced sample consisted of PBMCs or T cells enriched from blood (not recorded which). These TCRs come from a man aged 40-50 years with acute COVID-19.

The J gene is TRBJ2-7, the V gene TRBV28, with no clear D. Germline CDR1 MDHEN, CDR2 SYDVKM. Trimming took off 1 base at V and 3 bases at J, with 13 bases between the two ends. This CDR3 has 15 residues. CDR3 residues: CASSLFEVRGYEQYF. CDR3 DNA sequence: TGTGCCAGCAGTTTATTTGAGGTACGAGGCTACGAGCAGTACTTC.

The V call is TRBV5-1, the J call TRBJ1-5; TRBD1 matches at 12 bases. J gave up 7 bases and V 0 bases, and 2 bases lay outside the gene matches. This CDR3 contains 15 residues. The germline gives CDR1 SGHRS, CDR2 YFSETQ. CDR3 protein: CASSLEGQGAQPQHF. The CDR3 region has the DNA TGCGCCAGCAGCTTGGAGGGACAGGGGGCCCAGCCCCAGCATTTT.

Written as DNA, the CDR3 is TGTGCCAGCAGCTTAGGTCTAGCGGGGGTGACTTACGAGCAGTACTTC. Residues: CASSLGLAGVTYEQYF. The chain recombines TRBV7-6 with TRBJ2-7; 10 bases map to TRBD2. There are 16 residues in the CDR3. Germline trimming cut 1 base from V and 4 bases from J; bases unmatched to any gene: 7. Germline values: CDR1 SGHVS, CDR2 FNYEAQ.

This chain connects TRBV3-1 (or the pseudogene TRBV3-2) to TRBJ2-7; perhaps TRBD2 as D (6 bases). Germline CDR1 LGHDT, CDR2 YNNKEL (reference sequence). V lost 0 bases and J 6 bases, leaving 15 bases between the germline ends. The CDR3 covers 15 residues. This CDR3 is CASSQDATRLSEQYF. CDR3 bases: TGTGCCAGCAGCCAAGACGCGACTAGGCTCTCCGAGCAGTACTTC.

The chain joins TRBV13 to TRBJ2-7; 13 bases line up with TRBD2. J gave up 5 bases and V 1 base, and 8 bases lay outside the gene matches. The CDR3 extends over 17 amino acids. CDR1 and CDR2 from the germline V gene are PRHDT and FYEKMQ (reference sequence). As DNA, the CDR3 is TGTGCCAGCAGCTTAGAGGGCGGGACTAGCGGGAAAAACGAGCAGTACTTC. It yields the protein CASSLEGGTSGKNEQYF.

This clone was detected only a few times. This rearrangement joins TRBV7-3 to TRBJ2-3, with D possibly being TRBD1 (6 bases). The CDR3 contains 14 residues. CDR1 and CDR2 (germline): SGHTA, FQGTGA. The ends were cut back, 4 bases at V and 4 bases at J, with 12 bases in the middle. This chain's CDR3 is CASSSGTPPDTQYF. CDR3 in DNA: TGTGCCAGCAGCTCCGGGACACCCCCAGATACGCAGTATTTT.

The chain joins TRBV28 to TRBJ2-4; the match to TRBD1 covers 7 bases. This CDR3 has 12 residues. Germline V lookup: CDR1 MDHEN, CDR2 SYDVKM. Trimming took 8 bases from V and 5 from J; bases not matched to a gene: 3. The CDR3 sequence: CASEDRENIQYF. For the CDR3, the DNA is TGTGCCAGCGAAGACAGGGAAAACATTCAGTACTTC.

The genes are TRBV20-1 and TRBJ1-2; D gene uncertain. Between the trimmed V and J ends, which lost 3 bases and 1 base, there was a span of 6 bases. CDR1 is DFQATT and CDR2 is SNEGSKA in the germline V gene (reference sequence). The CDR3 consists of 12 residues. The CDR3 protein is CSASQNNYGYTF. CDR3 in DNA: TGCAGTGCTAGTCAGAATAACTATGGCTACACCTTC.

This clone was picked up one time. The CDR3: CASSLEVNTEAFF. CDR3 nucleotide sequence: TGTGCCAGCAGCCTGGAGGTAAACACTGAAGCTTTCTTT. The chain has TRBV3-1 (or the pseudogene TRBV3-2) and TRBJ1-1; D is ambiguous. V was trimmed by 4 bases and J by 2 bases, leaving 8 bases between them. CDR1 and CDR2 (germline): LGHDT, YNNKEL (reference sequence). The CDR3 is 13 amino acids.

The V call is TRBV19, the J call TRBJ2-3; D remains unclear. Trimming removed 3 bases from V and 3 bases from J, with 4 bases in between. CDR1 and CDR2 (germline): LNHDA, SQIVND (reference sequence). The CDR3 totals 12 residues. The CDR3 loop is CASSMTTDTQYF. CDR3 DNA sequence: TGTGCCAGTAGTATGACTACAGATACGCAGTATTTT. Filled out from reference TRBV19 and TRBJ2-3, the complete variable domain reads DGGITQSPKYLFRKEGQNVTLSCEQNLNHDAMYWYRQDPGQGLRLIYYSQIVNDFQKGDIAEGYSVSREKKESFPLTVTSAQKNPTAFYLCASSMTTDTQYFGPGTRLTVL.

The CDR3 DNA is TGTGCCAGCAGTCCGACAGGGAACTATGGCTACACCTTC. Translated: CASSPTGNYGYTF. V is TRBV6-2 or TRBV6-3 and J is TRBJ1-2; 7 bases align to TRBD1. This CDR3 region has 13 residues. After removal of 5 bases from V and 2 bases from J, the junction contained 2 bases not matched to a gene. Germline V gives CDR1 MNHEY, CDR2 SVGEGT.

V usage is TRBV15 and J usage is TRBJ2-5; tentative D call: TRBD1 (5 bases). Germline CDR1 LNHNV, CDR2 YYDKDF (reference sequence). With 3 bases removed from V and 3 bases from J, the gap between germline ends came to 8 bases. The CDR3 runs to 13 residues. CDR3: CATSRTAEETQYF. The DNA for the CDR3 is TGTGCCACCAGCAGGACAGCAGAAGAGACCCAGTACTTC.

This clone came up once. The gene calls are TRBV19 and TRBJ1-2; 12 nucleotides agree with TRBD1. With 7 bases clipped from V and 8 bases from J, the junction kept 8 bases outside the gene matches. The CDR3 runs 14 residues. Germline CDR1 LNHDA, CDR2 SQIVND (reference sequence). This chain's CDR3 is CASIPGQGARGYTF. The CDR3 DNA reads TGTGCCAGTATTCCGGGACAGGGGGCAAGAGGCTACACCTTC.

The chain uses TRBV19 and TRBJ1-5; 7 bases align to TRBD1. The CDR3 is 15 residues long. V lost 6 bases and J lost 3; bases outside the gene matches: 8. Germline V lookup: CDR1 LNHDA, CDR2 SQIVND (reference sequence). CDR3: CASSLSDRFNQPQHF. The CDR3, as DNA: TGTGCCAGTAGCCTCTCGGACAGGTTCAATCAGCCCCAGCATTTT.

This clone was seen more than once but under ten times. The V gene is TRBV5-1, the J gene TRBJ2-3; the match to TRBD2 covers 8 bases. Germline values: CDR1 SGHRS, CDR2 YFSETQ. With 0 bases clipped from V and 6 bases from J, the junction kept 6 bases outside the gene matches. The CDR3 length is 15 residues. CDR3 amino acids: CASSLAGGAGDTQYF. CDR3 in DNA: TGCGCCAGCAGCTTGGCCGGGGGGGCCGGGGATACGCAGTATTTT.

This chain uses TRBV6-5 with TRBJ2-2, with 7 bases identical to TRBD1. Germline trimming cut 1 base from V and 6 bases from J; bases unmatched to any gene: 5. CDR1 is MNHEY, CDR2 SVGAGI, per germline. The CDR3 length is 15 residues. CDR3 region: CASSYFWQGAGELFF. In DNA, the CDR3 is TGTGCCAGCAGTTACTTTTGGCAGGGGGCCGGGGAGCTGTTTTTT.

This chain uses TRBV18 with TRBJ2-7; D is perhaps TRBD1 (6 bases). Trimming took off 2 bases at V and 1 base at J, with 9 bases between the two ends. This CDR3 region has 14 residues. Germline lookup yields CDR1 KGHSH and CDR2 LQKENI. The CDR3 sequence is CASSPRQESYEQYF. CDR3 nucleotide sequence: TGTGCCAGCTCACCAAGACAGGAATCCTACGAGCAGTACTTC. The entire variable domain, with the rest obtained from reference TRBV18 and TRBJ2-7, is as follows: NAGVMQNPRHLVRRRGQEARLRCSPMKGHSHVYWYRQLPEEGLKFMVYLQKENIIDESGMPKERFSAEFPKEGPSILRIQQVVRGDSAAYFCASSPRQESYEQYFGPGTRLTVT.

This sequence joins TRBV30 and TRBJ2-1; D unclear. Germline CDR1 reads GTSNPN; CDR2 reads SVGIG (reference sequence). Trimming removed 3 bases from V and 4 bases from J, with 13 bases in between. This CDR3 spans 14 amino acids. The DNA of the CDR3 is TGTGCCTGGAGGGCCTCGATGTCATACAATGAGCAGTTCTTC. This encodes CAWRASMSYNEQFF. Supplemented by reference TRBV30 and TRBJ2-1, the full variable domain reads SQTIHQWPATLVQPVGSPLSLECTVEGTSNPNLYWYRQAAGRGLQLLFYSVGIGQISSEVPQNLSASRPQDRQFILSSKKLLLSDSGFYLCAWRASMSYNEQFFGPGTRLTVL.

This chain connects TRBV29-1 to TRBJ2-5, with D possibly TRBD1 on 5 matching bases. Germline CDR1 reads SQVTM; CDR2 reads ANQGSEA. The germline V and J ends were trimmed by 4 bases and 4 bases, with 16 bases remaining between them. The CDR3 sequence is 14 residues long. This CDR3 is CSVAFGAYRETQYF. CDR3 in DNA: TGCAGCGTTGCTTTTGGGGCGTATAGAGAGACCCAGTACTTC.

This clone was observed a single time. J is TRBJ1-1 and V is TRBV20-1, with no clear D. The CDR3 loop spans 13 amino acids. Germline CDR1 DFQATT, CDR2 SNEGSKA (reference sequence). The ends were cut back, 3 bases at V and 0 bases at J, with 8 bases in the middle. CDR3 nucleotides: TGCAGTGCTAGTAGAGATCTGAACACTGAAGCTTTCTTT. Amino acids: CSASRDLNTEAFF.

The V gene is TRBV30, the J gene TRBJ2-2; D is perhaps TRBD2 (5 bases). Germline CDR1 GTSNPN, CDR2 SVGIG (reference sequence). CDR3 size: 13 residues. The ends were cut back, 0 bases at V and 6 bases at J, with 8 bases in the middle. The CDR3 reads CAWSVLGSGELFF. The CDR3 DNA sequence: TGTGCCTGGAGTGTACTAGGGTCCGGGGAGCTGTTTTTT.

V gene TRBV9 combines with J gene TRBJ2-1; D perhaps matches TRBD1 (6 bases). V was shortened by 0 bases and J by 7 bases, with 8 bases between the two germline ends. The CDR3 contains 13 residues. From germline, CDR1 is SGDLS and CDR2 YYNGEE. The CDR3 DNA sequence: TGTGCCAGCAGCGTAGGGGGGCGGAATGAGCAGTTCTTC. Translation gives CASSVGGRNEQFF.

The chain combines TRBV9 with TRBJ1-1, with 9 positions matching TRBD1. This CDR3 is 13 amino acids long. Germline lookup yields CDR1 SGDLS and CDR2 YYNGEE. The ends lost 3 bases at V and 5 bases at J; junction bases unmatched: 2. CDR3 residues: CASSEGTGTEAFF. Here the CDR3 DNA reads TGTGCCAGCAGCGAGGGGACAGGGACTGAAGCTTTCTTT.

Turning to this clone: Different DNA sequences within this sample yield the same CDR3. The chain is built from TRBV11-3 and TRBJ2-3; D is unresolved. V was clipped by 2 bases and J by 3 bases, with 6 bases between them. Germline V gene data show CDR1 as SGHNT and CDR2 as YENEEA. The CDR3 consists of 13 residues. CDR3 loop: CASSLSGTDTQYF. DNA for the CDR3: TGTGCCAGCAGCTTATCAGGAACAGATACGCAGTATTTT.

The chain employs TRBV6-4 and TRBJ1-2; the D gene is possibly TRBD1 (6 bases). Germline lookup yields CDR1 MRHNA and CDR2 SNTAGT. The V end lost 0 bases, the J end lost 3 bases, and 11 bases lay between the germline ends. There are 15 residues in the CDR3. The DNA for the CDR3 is TGTGCCAGCAGTGACTCAGGGGGTCCGTACTATGGCTACACCTTC. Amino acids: CASSDSGGPYYGYTF.

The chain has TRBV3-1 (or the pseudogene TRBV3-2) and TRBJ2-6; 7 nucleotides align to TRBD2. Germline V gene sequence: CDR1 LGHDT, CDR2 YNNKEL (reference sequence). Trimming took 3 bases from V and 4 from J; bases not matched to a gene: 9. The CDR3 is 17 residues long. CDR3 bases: TGTGCCAGCAGCCATGGGGGACTAACGGCAGGGGCCAACGTCCTGACTTTC. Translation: CASSHGGLTAGANVLTF.

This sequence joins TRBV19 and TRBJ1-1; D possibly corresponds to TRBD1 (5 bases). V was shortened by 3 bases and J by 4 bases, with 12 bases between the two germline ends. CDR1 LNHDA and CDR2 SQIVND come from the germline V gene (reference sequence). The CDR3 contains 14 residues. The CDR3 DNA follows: TGTGCCAGTAGTATTGGCAGGGTGGCCACTGAAGCTTTCTTT. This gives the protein CASSIGRVATEAFF.

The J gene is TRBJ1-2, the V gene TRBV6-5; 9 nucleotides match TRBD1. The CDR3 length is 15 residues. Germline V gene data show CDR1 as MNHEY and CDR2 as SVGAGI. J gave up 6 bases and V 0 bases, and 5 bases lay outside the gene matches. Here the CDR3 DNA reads TGTGCCAGCAGTTACTCCGAGACAGGGGGTGATGGCTACACCTTC. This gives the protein CASSYSETGGDGYTF.

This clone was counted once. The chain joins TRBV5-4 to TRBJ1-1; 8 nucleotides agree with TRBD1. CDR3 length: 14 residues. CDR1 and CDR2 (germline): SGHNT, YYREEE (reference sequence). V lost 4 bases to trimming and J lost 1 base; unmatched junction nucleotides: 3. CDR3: CASSQTGGNTEAFF. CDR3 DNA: TGTGCCAGCAGCCAAACAGGGGGGAACACTGAAGCTTTCTTT.

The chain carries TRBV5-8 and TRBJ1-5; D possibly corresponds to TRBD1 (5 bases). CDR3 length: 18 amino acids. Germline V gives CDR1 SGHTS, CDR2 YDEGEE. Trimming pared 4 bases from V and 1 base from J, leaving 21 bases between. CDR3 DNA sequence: TGTGCCAGCAGCGGAGGGACTCCCAGCTGGCAGAGCAATCAGCCCCAGCATTTT. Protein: CASSGGTPSWQSNQPQHF. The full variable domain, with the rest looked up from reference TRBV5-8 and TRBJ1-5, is EAGVTQSPTHLIKTRGQQATLRCSPISGHTSVYWYQQALGLGLQFLLWYDEGEERNRGNFPPRFSGRQFPNYSSELNVNALELEDSALYLCASSGGTPSWQSNQPQHFGDGTRLSIL.

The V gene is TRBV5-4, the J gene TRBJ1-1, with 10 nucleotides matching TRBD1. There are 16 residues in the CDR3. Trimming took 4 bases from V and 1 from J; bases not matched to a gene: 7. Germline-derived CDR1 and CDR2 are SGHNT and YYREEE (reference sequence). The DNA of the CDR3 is TGTGCCAGCAGCCGAGGGCGGACAGGGGGGAACACTGAAGCTTTCTTT. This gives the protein CASSRGRTGGNTEAFF.